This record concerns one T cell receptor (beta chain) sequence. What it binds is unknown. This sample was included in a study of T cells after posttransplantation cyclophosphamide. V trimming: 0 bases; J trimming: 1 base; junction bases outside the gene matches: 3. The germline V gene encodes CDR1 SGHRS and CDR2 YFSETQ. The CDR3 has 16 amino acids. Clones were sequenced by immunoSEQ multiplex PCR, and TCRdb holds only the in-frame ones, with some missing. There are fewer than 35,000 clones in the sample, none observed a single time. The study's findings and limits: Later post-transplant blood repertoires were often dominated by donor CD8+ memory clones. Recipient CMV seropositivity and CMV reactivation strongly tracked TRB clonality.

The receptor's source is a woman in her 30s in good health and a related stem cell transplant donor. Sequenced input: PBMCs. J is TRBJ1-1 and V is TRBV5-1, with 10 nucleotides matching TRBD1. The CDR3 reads CASSLGTGGPNTEAFF. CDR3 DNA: TGCGCCAGCAGCTTGGGGACAGGGGGTCCGAACACTGAAGCTTTCTTT.